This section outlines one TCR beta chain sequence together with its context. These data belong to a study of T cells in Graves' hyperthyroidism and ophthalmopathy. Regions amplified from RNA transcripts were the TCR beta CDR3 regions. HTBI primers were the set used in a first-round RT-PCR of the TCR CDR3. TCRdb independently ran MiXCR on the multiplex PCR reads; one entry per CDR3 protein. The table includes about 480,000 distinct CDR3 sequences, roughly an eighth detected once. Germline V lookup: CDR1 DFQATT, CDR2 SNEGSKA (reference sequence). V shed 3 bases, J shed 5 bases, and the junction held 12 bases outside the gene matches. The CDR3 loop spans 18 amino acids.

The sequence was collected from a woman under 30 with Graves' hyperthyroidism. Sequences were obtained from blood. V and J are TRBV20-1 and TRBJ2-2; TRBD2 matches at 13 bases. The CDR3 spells CSASVVGLAGERTGELFF. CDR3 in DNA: TGCAGTGCTAGTGTTGTCGGACTAGCGGGAGAGAGAACCGGGGAGCTGTTTTTT.